This T cell receptor (beta chain) originates from a study of Graves' ophthalmopathy and Graves' hyperthyroidism. Study-wide points: The 13-signature model separated ophthalmopathy from stable hyperthyroidism at 85% to 90% sensitivity and nearly 82% specificity. Detection in blood was also observed for most expanded thyroid clonotypes above 0.001 frequency.

Moderate-to-severe activity, CAS ≥3, NOSPECS ≥4 and duration under 3 months were recorded for donors with ophthalmopathy. The CDR3 covers 13 residues. V lost 6 bases and J lost 14, with 20 bases in between. CDR1 is MNHEY, CDR2 SVGAGI, per germline. RNA transcripts were the template, and TCR beta CDR3 regions were amplified from them. RT-PCR in the first round used HTBI primers; a second-round multiplex PCR followed. TCRdb used MiXCR to reprocess the multiplex PCR reads, holding one entry per CDR3 protein. This repertoire shows about 740,000 distinct CDR3 sequences, approximately 40% found once; its top ten account for 44%. About this clonotype: What it binds is unknown.

Sequenced material: peripheral blood. The chain joins TRBV6-5 to TRBJ1-5, with D perhaps matching TRBD1 (6 bases). This TCR derives from an adult man with Graves' ophthalmopathy. In DNA, the CDR3 is TGTGCCAGCAGATGGGGGGCGACAACCTACGAGCATTTT. Amino acids: CASRWGATTYEHF.